The 4 T cell receptor beta chains below were found in one sample sequenced in a study of T cell clonotyping in hematopoietic cell transplantation. Time point in this sample: recipient sample about 28 days before transplant, after cytoreduction. Profiling relied on immunoSEQ multiplex PCR, and the TCRdb table lists in-frame clones only, not all of them. The sample includes 11,000 or so clones, 92% of them seen just once. Specimen: peripheral blood mononuclear cells, collected before stem cell transplant. These receptors all stem from a woman between 40 and 50 years old with acute myeloid leukemia. Some clones in this sample may be carry-over from other donors' samples.

The chain carries TRBV19 and TRBJ1-5; 9 bases map to TRBD1. Unmatched junction bases numbered 12, after V lost 5 bases and J lost 7 bases. From germline, CDR1 is LNHDA and CDR2 SQIVND (reference sequence). CDR3 size: 16 residues. In DNA, the CDR3 is TGTGCCAGTAGTGCAGGGACAGGGCGTTTGGAACAGCCCCAGCATTTT. Translating it yields CASSAGTGRLEQPQHF.

V usage is TRBV7-9 and J usage is TRBJ1-1; 9 nucleotides match TRBD1. Germline-derived CDR1 and CDR2 are SEHNR and FQNEAQ (reference sequence). Trimming at V came to 3 bases and at J to 0 bases, leaving 8 bases not matched to a gene. The CDR3 loop spans 17 amino acids. The CDR3 region has the DNA TGTGCCAGCAGCTTTTCCGGGACAGGGATTCTGAACACTGAAGCTTTCTTT. Its protein product is CASSFSGTGILNTEAFF.

The V gene is TRBV5-1, the J gene TRBJ1-4; D is possibly TRBD1 (5 bases). CDR3 length: 16 residues. The germline V gene has CDR1 SGHRS and CDR2 YFSETQ. V lost 4 bases and J lost 0, with 13 bases in between. CDR3 coding DNA: TGCGCCAGCAGCCCTGGGACGGCGGCAACTAATGAAAAACTGTTTTTT. Its translation is CASSPGTAATNEKLFF.

V gene TRBV9 combines with J gene TRBJ1-1, with TRBD1 as a possible D gene (5 bases). Trimming stripped 0 bases from V and 3 bases from J, with 9 bases between. Germline V CDR1 and CDR2: SGDLS, YYNGEE. This CDR3 is built from 14 residues. The CDR3 is CASSVDGADTEAFF. The CDR3 DNA reads as TGTGCCAGCAGCGTAGACGGGGCGGACACTGAAGCTTTCTTT.